This TCR beta chain originates from a study of blood T cell repertoires in COVID-19. After removal of 5 bases from V and 1 base from J, the junction contained 10 bases not matched to a gene. Germline CDR1 is SEHNR and CDR2 is FQNEAQ (reference sequence). This CDR3 contains 17 residues. Assay used: immunoSEQ multiplex PCR; TCRdb lists only in-frame clones, some missing. Altogether approximately 260,000 clones are present, approximately 79% being singletons, with the ten largest covering around 3.6%. The chain links TRBV7-9 to TRBJ2-3; 9 bases are shared with TRBD2. Sample: peripheral blood. This receptor was taken from a woman between 35 and 50 years old with active or convalescent COVID-19. The CDR3, as DNA: TGTGCCAGCAGCCCCCCGGCGGGGGGGCCCCGCACAGATACGCAGTATTTT. Translating gives CASSPPAGGPRTDTQYF.